One sample yielded the 2 T cell receptor beta chains listed below, sequenced in a study of Ad26.COV2.S vaccination and SARS-CoV-2 variants. Sample treatment: around 19 received Ad26.COV2.S at low or high dose, single or two shots; 5 received placebo; per-sample allocation not given. Vaccine and placebo recipients were sampled on day 63 after the first injection. Some clones are missing from TCRdb's copy, which holds only in-frame ones; the method was immunoSEQ multiplex PCR. The sample has some 460,000 clones, 80% to 90% seen once. Specimen: peripheral blood, collected in a trial of Ad26.COV2.S vaccine versus placebo. The source is a person aged 18 to 65 who received the Ad26.COV2.S COVID-19 vaccine or a placebo.

The chain carries TRBV18 and TRBJ1-2; D gene unclear. This CDR3 has 14 residues. V dropped 0 bases and J dropped 7 bases, with 12 bases sitting between them. Germline CDR1 and CDR2: KGHSH and LQKENI. The chain's CDR3 is CASSPPSDSSGYTF. The CDR3 DNA reads as TGTGCCAGCTCACCACCGTCTGACTCCTCTGGCTACACCTTC.

The chain recombines TRBV28 with TRBJ2-2; TRBD2 is a possible D gene (6 bases). Per the germline V gene, CDR1 is MDHEN and CDR2 is SYDVKM. This CDR3 comprises 14 residues. Trimming shortened V by 5 bases and J by 1 base, and 8 bases separated the two germline ends. The CDR3 DNA is TGTGCCAGCAGTAGAGCGGGGAACACCGGGGAGCTGTTTTTT. It encodes CASSRAGNTGELFF.